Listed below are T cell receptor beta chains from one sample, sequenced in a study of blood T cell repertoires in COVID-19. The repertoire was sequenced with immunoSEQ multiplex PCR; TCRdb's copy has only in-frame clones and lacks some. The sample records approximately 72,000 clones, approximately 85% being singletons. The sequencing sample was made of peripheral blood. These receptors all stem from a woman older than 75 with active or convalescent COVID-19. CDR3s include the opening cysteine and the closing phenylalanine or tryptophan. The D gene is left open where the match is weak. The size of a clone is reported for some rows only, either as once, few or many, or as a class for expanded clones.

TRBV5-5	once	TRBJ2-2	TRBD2	CASSYSGGAATGELFF	TGTGCCAGCAGCTATAGCGGGGGGGCCGCCACCGGGGAGCTGTTTTTT
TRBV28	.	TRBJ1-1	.	CASSPSSRGSTEAFF	TGTGCCAGCAGTCCGTCCTCAAGGGGAAGCACTGAAGCTTTCTTT
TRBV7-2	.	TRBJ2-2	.	CASSLNYGANTGELFF	TGTGCCAGCAGCTTGAACTACGGAGCGAACACCGGGGAGCTGTTTTTT
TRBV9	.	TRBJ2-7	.	CASSVSGTFSAYEQYF	TGTGCCAGCAGCGTATCCGGGACATTCAGCGCCTACGAGCAGTACTTC
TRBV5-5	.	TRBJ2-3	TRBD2	CASSLGPTSGSTDTQYF	TGTGCCAGCAGCTTAGGCCCCACTAGCGGGAGCACAGATACGCAGTATTTT
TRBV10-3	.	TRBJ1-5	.	CAISEAKHQPQHF	TGTGCCATCAGTGAGGCGAAGCATCAGCCCCAGCATTTT
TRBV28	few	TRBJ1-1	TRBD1	CASKRDSNTEAFF	TGTGCCAGCAAGAGGGACAGCAACACTGAAGCTTTCTTT
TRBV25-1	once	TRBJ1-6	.	CASSEYGGLNSPLHF	TGTGCCAGCAGTGAATATGGGGGGTTAAATTCACCCCTCCACTTT
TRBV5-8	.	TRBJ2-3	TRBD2	CASSPLRARGGRGDTQYF	TGTGCCAGCAGCCCCCTGAGGGCGCGGGGGGGCCGGGGAGATACGCAGTATTTT
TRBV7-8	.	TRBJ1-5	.	CASSRDSQGSPQHF	TGTGCCAGCAGCCGGGATTCACAGGGTTCGCCCCAGCATTTT
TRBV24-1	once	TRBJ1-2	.	CATIPDGYTF	TGTGCCACCATTCCCGATGGCTACACCTTC
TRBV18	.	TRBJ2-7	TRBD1	CASSPPGTGSYEQYF	TGTGCCAGCTCACCACCCGGGACAGGATCTTACGAGCAGTACTTC
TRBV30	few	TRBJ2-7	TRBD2	CAWSLLADTYEQYF	TGTGCCTGGAGTCTACTAGCGGACACCTACGAGCAGTACTTC
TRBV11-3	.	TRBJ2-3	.	CASKRGIMSTDTQYF	TGTGCCAGCAAGAGGGGGATAATGAGCACAGATACGCAGTATTTT
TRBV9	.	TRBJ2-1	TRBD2	CASSVPPSGGDNEQFF	TGTGCCAGCAGCGTACCCCCTAGCGGGGGGGACAATGAGCAGTTCTTC
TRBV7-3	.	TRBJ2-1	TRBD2	CASSTPGTSGGASYNEQFF	TGTGCCAGCAGCACCCCCGGGACTAGCGGGGGGGCCTCCTACAATGAGCAGTTCTTC
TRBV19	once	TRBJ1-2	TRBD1	CASSTTGTARDGYTF	TGTGCCAGTAGTACGACCGGGACAGCGAGGGATGGCTACACCTTC
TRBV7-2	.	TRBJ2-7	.	CASGRPGGYEQYF	TGTGCCAGCGGCCGCCCAGGAGGCTACGAGCAGTACTTC
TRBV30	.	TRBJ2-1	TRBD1	CAWGRAQQGRNEQFF	TGTGCCTGGGGTCGAGCTCAACAGGGGCGCAATGAGCAGTTCTTC
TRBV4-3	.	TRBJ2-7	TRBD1	CASSPGQGYYEQYF	TGCGCCAGCAGCCCCGGACAGGGCTATTACGAGCAGTACTTC
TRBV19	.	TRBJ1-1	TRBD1	CACRDILGQLTEAFF	TGTGCCTGTAGAGACATTTTGGGACAGCTCACTGAAGCTTTCTTT